The 8 T cell receptor beta chains listed next were all sequenced from one sample in a study of shared clonotypes between healthy human individuals (TCRdb year 2020). Preparation of the library involved the immunoSEQ multiplex PCR assay. The clones in this table, taken by TCRdb from immuneACCESS, are in-frame only. Not every clone is retained; where verified, under half of the shortfall comes from an unresolved V gene, and the cause of the rest is unknown. This sample lists about 380,000 clones; approximately 96% were detected once. The top ten clonotypes cover approximately 0.32% of the sample. Sequencing input: memory CD8+ T cells sorted from blood. The sample's cell subset or site label, in plain terms: CD45RO+ cells pooled with CCR7-negative TemRA cells. The receptor source for this set is a man aged 30-40 years in good health.

The V call is TRBV27, the J call TRBJ2-1, with 14 bases matching TRBD2. After removal of 6 bases from V and 3 bases from J, the junction contained 10 bases not matched to a gene. The CDR3 length is 18 residues. Germline V gives CDR1 MNHEY, CDR2 SMNVEV (reference sequence). In DNA form, the CDR3 reads TGTGCCAGCAGCGGGACTAGCGGGAGCACCCCGCTCTACAATGAGCAGTTCTTC. Its protein is CASSGTSGSTPLYNEQFF.

The rearrangement joins TRBV11-3 to TRBJ2-1; D possibly corresponds to TRBD1 (5 bases). Germline assignment: CDR1 SGHNT and CDR2 YENEEA. Trimming cost V 3 bases and J 7 bases, with 10 bases left between them. This CDR3 has 13 amino acids. The CDR3 DNA is TGTGCCAGCAGCTTCGGAACAGGAAATGAGCAGTTCTTC. Translated, it gives CASSFGTGNEQFF.

The chain has TRBV4-2 and TRBJ2-1; TRBD1 or TRBD2 may be the D gene (5 bases each). V lost 4 bases to trimming and J lost 8 bases, with 12 bases between them. CDR1 LGHNA and CDR2 YNFKEQ come from the germline V gene. CDR3 size: 13 residues. CDR3 sequence reads: CASSREVGDEQFF. CDR3 bases: TGTGCCAGCAGCCGAGAGGTGGGGGATGAGCAGTTCTTC.

V is TRBV9 and J is TRBJ2-7, with D possibly TRBD2 on 6 matching bases. Looked up from germline, CDR1 is SGDLS and CDR2 is YYNGEE. Trimming removed 0 bases from V and 3 bases from J, with 10 bases in between. CDR3 length: 14 amino acids. DNA for the CDR3: TGTGCCAGCAGCGTAGCGGGACTCAACTACGAGCAGTACTTC. It codes for CASSVAGLNYEQYF.

The chain employs TRBV6-5 and TRBJ1-5, with 7 bases matching TRBD1. This CDR3 spans 15 amino acids. V shed 4 bases, J shed 2 bases, and the junction held 5 bases outside the gene matches. Germline V gives CDR1 MNHEY, CDR2 SVGAGI. CDR3 region: CASSFRGTGNQPQHF. DNA of the CDR3: TGTGCCAGCAGTTTCAGGGGGACTGGCAATCAGCCCCAGCATTTT.

This sequence joins TRBV27 and TRBJ2-1; the match to TRBD2 covers 8 bases. With V trimmed by 6 bases and J by 5 bases, 9 bases remained unmatched. The CDR3 has 15 amino acids. The germline gives CDR1 MNHEY, CDR2 SMNVEV (reference sequence). The chain's CDR3 is CASSYGTRAHNEQFF. The CDR3 DNA follows: TGTGCCAGCAGCTATGGGACTAGGGCACACAATGAGCAGTTCTTC.

The J gene is TRBJ1-5, the V gene TRBV6-4; weak D call: TRBD1 (6 bases). The germline V and J ends were trimmed by 7 bases and 7 bases, with 17 bases remaining between them. Per the germline V gene, CDR1 is MRHNA and CDR2 is SNTAGT. CDR3 size: 14 residues. The CDR3 DNA sequence: TGTGCCAGCATCATTCCAGGGGTCGGACAGCCCCAGCATTTT. Its translation: CASIIPGVGQPQHF.

The V gene is TRBV6-4, the J gene TRBJ1-2; D ambiguous. The CDR3 is 13 residues long. CDR1 MRHNA and CDR2 SNTAGT come from the germline V gene. V dropped 4 bases and J dropped 0 bases, with 6 bases sitting between them. In nucleotides, the CDR3 is TGTGCCAGCAGTGTACAGCCTAACTATGGCTACACCTTC. It is translated as CASSVQPNYGYTF.